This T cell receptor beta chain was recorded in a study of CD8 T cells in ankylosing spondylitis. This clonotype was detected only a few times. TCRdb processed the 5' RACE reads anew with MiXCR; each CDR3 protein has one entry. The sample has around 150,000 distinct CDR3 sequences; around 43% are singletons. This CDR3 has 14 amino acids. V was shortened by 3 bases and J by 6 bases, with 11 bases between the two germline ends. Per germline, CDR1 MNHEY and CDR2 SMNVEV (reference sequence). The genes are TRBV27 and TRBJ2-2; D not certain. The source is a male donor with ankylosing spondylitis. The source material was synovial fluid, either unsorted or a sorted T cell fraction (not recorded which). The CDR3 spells CASSFGVRSGELFF. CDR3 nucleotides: TGTGCCAGCAGTTTTGGCGTTAGATCCGGGGAGCTGTTTTTT.